This T cell receptor (beta chain) appears in the sequencing data of a study of naive and memory T cell subsets. An oligonucleotide containing a UMI was ligated to the 3' end of TCR cDNA. RNA was extracted from approximately 2.4 ml of whole blood of healthy adults. Cells were not sorted; total RNA input targeted about 1 to 1,100 ng. Ligated cDNA underwent four rounds of PCR with nested alpha and beta constant region primers and SP2. Reverse transcription of blood and skin TCR RNA was primed at alpha and beta constant regions. TCRdb re-called the 5' RACE reads through MiXCR, storing one row per CDR3 protein. The sample shows some 60,000 distinct CDR3 sequences, 8% to 9% of them seen only once. This clonotype was seen a handful of times. The V and J ends lost 5 bases and 0 bases, in that order; junction bases with no gene match: 9. Per the germline V gene, CDR1 is MDHEN and CDR2 is SYDVKM. The CDR3 consists of 16 residues.

This clonotype originated in a female donor in good health. V usage is TRBV28 and J usage is TRBJ2-7; 8 nucleotides align to TRBD1. The CDR3 nucleotides are TGTGCCAGCAGTCCCGGGACAGGTTTTAGCTCCTACGAGCAGTACTTC. It encodes CASSPGTGFSSYEQYF.